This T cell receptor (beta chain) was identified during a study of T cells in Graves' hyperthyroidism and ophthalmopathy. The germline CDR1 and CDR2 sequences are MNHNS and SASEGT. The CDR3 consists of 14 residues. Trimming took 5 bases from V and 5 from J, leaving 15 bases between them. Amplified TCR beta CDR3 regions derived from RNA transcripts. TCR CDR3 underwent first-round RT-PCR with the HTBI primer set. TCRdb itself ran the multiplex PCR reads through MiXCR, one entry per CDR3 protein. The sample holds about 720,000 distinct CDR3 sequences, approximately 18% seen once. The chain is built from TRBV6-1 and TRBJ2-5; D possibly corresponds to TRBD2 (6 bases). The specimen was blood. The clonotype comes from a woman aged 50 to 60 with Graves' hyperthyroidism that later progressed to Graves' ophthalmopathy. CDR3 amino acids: CASSQGGVWETQYF. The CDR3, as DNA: TGTGCCAGCAGTCAGGGCGGGGTCTGGGAGACCCAGTACTTC.